This entry lists 18 T cell receptor beta chains sequenced from one sample in a study of T cell changes during pregnancy in multiple sclerosis. Assay: immunoSEQ multiplex PCR; the TCRdb copy retains only in-frame clones and omits some. This table has tens of thousands of clones, 80% to 95% appearing once. The sequenced sample was CD4+ T cells from peripheral blood mononuclear cells, obtained after pregnancy. These receptors originate from a female donor in good health, enrolled as a control in a pregnancy study.

This sequence joins TRBV5-4 and TRBJ2-7; D perhaps matches TRBD2 (5 bases). The length of the CDR3 is 12 residues. V was shortened by 1 base and J by 6 bases, with 8 bases between the two germline ends. Germline CDR1 and CDR2: SGHNT and YYREEE (reference sequence). In nucleotides, the CDR3 is TGTGCCAGCAGCTTGCCGGGATTCGAGCAGTACTTC. Translated: CASSLPGFEQYF. The full variable domain, completed using reference TRBV5-4 and TRBJ2-7, is ETGVTQSPTHLIKTRGQQVTLRCSSQSGHNTVSWYQQALGQGPQFIFQYYREEENGRGNFPPRFSGLQFPNYSSELNVNALELDDSALYLCASSLPGFEQYFGPGTRLTVT.

The chain employs TRBV18 and TRBJ2-6; D gene unclear. Between the trimmed V and J ends, which lost 2 bases and 0 bases, there was a span of 14 bases. This CDR3 region has 18 residues. Germline V gene sequence: CDR1 KGHSH, CDR2 LQKENI. The CDR3 sequence is CASSPEDKRGSGANVLTF. In nucleotides, the CDR3 is TGTGCCAGCTCACCAGAGGATAAAAGAGGCTCTGGGGCCAACGTCCTGACTTTC.

The CDR3 loop reads CASSDRTGNSYEQYF. The CDR3 DNA follows: TGTGCCAGCAGCGATCGGACAGGAAACTCCTACGAGCAGTACTTC. The chain joins TRBV7-2 to TRBJ2-7, with TRBD1 matching 7 bases. There are 15 residues in the CDR3. Germline lookup yields CDR1 SGHTA and CDR2 FQGNSA. Germline trimming cut 5 bases from V and 0 bases from J; bases unmatched to any gene: 7.

This clone is judged medium-sized. The V and J genes are TRBV6-5 and TRBJ2-3; the match to TRBD2 covers 13 bases. This CDR3 region has 16 residues. V lost 2 bases and J lost 6; bases outside the gene matches: 5. Germline assignment: CDR1 MNHEY and CDR2 SVGAGI. CDR3 loop: CASSYVGTSGADTQYF. CDR3 DNA: TGTGCCAGCAGTTACGTAGGGACTAGCGGGGCGGATACGCAGTATTTT.

CDR3 coding DNA: TGTGCCAGCAGTGATGGAGTGGGAGGGCGGTACAATGAGCAGTTCTTC. It yields the protein CASSDGVGGRYNEQFF. The chain employs TRBV6-1 and TRBJ2-1; 7 bases fit TRBD2. The J segment lost 4 bases and the V segment lost 3 bases, leaving 9 bases of the junction unmatched. Germline CDR1 MNHNS, CDR2 SASEGT. The CDR3 runs to 16 residues.

The chain combines TRBV10-3 with TRBJ2-3, with 7 bases lining up with TRBD2. With 1 base clipped from V and 2 bases from J, the junction kept 6 bases outside the gene matches. Germline V gene sequence: CDR1 ENHRY, CDR2 SYGVKD. The CDR3 is 16 residues long. The CDR3 DNA sequence: TGTGCCATCAGTGAGTACAGGCTAGCGGACACAGATACGCAGTATTTT. Encoded protein: CAISEYRLADTDTQYF.

V is TRBV19 and J is TRBJ2-2, with a tentative D call TRBD1 (5 bases). The CDR3 runs to 15 residues. Looked up from germline, CDR1 is LNHDA and CDR2 is SQIVND (reference sequence). Trimming stripped 6 bases from V and 5 bases from J, with 16 bases between. CDR3: CASSPDTLFTGELFF. The DNA for the CDR3 is TGTGCCAGTAGCCCGGACACTCTTTTTACCGGGGAGCTGTTTTTT.

The chain joins TRBV5-4 to TRBJ2-5; maybe TRBD2 (5 bases). Trimming pared 4 bases from V and 5 bases from J, leaving 18 bases between. This CDR3 contains 15 residues. CDR1 is SGHNT and CDR2 is YYREEE in the germline V gene (reference sequence). Here the CDR3 reads CASSAWETAGETQYF. As DNA, the CDR3 is TGTGCCAGCAGCGCCTGGGAGACGGCCGGGGAGACCCAGTACTTC.

The V and J genes are TRBV27 and TRBJ2-7; weak D call: TRBD1 (6 bases). V was trimmed by 4 bases and J by 6 bases, leaving 16 bases between them. Germline loops: CDR1 MNHEY, CDR2 SMNVEV (reference sequence). This CDR3 has 14 amino acids. The CDR3 reads CASSYWQGKGEQYF. The DNA of the CDR3 is TGTGCCAGCAGTTACTGGCAGGGGAAAGGCGAGCAGTACTTC.

The chain employs TRBV7-2 and TRBJ2-7; no firm D call. Trimming took off 5 bases at V and 4 bases at J, with 6 bases between the two ends. The CDR3 is 11 amino acids. CDR1 and CDR2 from the germline V gene are SGHTA and FQGNSA. CDR3 nucleotide sequence: TGTGCCAGCAGCCATACTTACGAGCAGTACTTC. As protein: CASSHTYEQYF.

The rearrangement uses TRBV2 and TRBJ1-1; the D gene is possibly TRBD1 (5 bases). The ends were cut back, 2 bases at V and 1 base at J, with 5 bases in the middle. Germline CDR1 and CDR2: SNHLY and FYNNEI. The CDR3 consists of 13 residues. CDR3 residues: CASSERGNTEAFF. CDR3 DNA sequence: TGTGCCAGCAGTGAAAGGGGGAACACTGAAGCTTTCTTT. The whole variable domain, remainder taken from reference TRBV2 and TRBJ1-1, is EPEVTQTPSHQVTQMGQEVILRCVPISNHLYFYWYRQILGQKVEFLVSFYNNEISEKSEIFDDQFSVERPDGSNFTLKIRSTKLEDSAMYFCASSERGNTEAFFGQGTRLTVV.

This clone was recorded only once. This rearrangement joins TRBV5-6 to TRBJ2-7, with D tentatively TRBD1 (6 bases). The V gene lost 5 bases and the J gene lost 7 bases, with 13 bases spanning the gap. Germline V gene lookup returns CDR1 SGHDT and CDR2 YYEEEE. The CDR3 contains 12 residues. CDR3 nucleotides: TGTGCCAGCAGTTCGGACAGAGCGGAGCAGTACTTC. This sequence encodes CASSSDRAEQYF.

This clone came up once. V and J are TRBV7-9 and TRBJ1-1; perhaps TRBD1 as D (5 bases). Between the trimmed V and J ends, which lost 4 bases and 8 bases, there was a span of 14 bases. The CDR3 loop spans 13 amino acids. Germline CDR1 SEHNR, CDR2 FQNEAQ (reference sequence). The CDR3 spells CASSSSPGFEAFF. In DNA form, the CDR3 reads TGTGCCAGCAGCTCCAGCCCAGGGTTCGAAGCTTTCTTT.

This clone appeared once. The V call is TRBV29-1, the J call TRBJ1-1, with D possibly TRBD1 on 6 matching bases. CDR1 is SQVTM, CDR2 ANQGSEA, per germline. Trimming left V 2 bases short and J 4 bases short, with 14 bases between. This CDR3 region has 14 residues. The CDR3 protein is CSVEKGGEGTEAFF. The CDR3 DNA reads as TGCAGCGTTGAAAAGGGGGGGGAGGGCACTGAAGCTTTCTTT.

V gene TRBV15 combines with J gene TRBJ1-4, with TRBD1 as a possible D gene (5 bases). V shed 0 bases and J shed 6 bases, with 11 bases lying between them. In germline, CDR1 is LNHNV, CDR2 YYDKDF (reference sequence). The CDR3 extends over 15 amino acids. CDR3 nucleotide sequence: TGTGCCACCAGCAGAGACCGACGGGGGGATGAAAAACTGTTTTTT. It translates to CATSRDRRGDEKLFF.

The chain joins TRBV6-6 to TRBJ2-1; 8 bases are a match to TRBD2. This CDR3 is built from 15 residues. The germline V gene has CDR1 MNHNY and CDR2 SVGAGI (reference sequence). V dropped 6 bases and J dropped 6; count of bases not matched to a gene: 10. CDR3 region: CASSPGTSKFNEQFF. CDR3 sequence (DNA): TGTGCCAGCAGCCCCGGGACTAGTAAATTCAATGAGCAGTTCTTC.

This rearrangement joins TRBV5-6 to TRBJ2-7; TRBD2 might be the D (6 bases). Trimming removed 4 bases from V and 0 bases from J, with 17 bases in between. CDR3 length equals 16 residues. The germline V gene has CDR1 SGHDT and CDR2 YYEEEE. CDR3 sequence (DNA): TGTGCCAGCAGCCCCCGCGGGGCAGGGAACTCCTACGAGCAGTACTTC. Its protein is CASSPRGAGNSYEQYF.

The chain employs TRBV27 and TRBJ1-5, with 8 positions matching TRBD1. This CDR3 has 16 residues. Germline V gene lookup returns CDR1 MNHEY and CDR2 SMNVEV (reference sequence). Losses at the gene ends were 6 bases for V and 3 bases for J; bases not matched to a gene: 10. The CDR3: CASSSTGQGTNQPQHF. The CDR3 region has the DNA TGTGCCAGCAGCAGTACAGGACAGGGCACCAATCAGCCCCAGCATTTT.